This TCR beta chain was obtained from a study of blood T cell repertoires in COVID-19. Study overall: The analysed material was cDNA or gDNA that came from T cells, B-cell-depleted T cells, or PBMCs.

Authors' processing steps: Amplifying reference gene primers gave estimates of nucleated cell counts. This table comes from immunoSEQ multiplex PCR, and its TCRdb copy is limited to in-frame clones, with some not included. The V and J calls and clone size were taken over from that table, and D and trimming were inferred from the DNA. The table has roughly 100,000 clones, 87% seen once; the top ten hold 5.2%. While infection was still active, Seattle patients were enrolled and then followed longitudinally. The germline gives CDR1 MGHRA, CDR2 YSYEKL. V gave up 3 bases and J gave up 8 bases, with 16 bases separating them. This CDR3 is built from 15 residues.

The source is a woman in her forties or fifties with COVID-19, enrolled during active disease. The V and J genes are TRBV4-1 and TRBJ1-4, with D possibly being TRBD1 (6 bases). The sequencing sample was made of peripheral blood. The CDR3 protein is CASSQVPGGPEKLFF. DNA for the CDR3: TGCGCCAGCAGCCAGGTCCCCGGGGGGCCCGAAAAACTGTTTTTT.